These 28 T cell receptor beta chains share one sample of origin, sequenced in a study of blood T cell repertoires in COVID-19. Profiled with immunoSEQ multiplex PCR; TCRdb holds only in-frame clones, not every one. The data contain hundreds of thousands of clones, 70% to 90% of them singletons. Sequenced input: PBMCs or T cells enriched from blood (not recorded which). The receptors come from a man aged 50 to 59 who had been exposed to COVID-19.

The chain has TRBV28 and TRBJ1-6; unclear D gene. The CDR3 runs to 15 residues. V lost 2 bases, J lost 5 bases, and 10 bases lay in between. CDR1 is MDHEN, CDR2 SYDVKM, per germline. In nucleotides, the CDR3 is TGTGCCAGCAGTTTACTGGCAGAAAATAATTCACCCCTCCACTTT. Its protein product is CASSLLAENNSPLHF.

This chain links TRBV6-1 with TRBJ2-3; D is uncertain. Trimming removed 4 bases at V and 3 bases at J, with 17 bases between. Germline CDR1 and CDR2: MNHNS and SASEGT. The CDR3 runs to 16 residues. In nucleotides, the CDR3 is TGTGCCAGCAGTGTACGATGGCCGCTCAAAACAGATACGCAGTATTTT. As protein: CASSVRWPLKTDTQYF.

The rearrangement joins TRBV6-2 or TRBV6-3 to TRBJ1-5; TRBD1 matches 12 bases. The J segment lost 2 bases and the V segment lost 0 bases, leaving 11 bases of the junction unmatched. The CDR3 contains 20 residues. Germline V gene lookup returns CDR1 MNHEY and CDR2 SVGEGT. The DNA for the CDR3 is TGTGCCAGCAGTTACTCAACGGGGGACAGGGGGCGATGGGGCAATCAGCCCCAGCATTTT. Protein sequence: CASSYSTGDRGRWGNQPQHF.

The chain has TRBV5-1 and TRBJ2-6; no reliable D call. Germline lookup yields CDR1 SGHRS and CDR2 YFSETQ. The V end was cut by 4 bases, the J end by 1 base, with 3 bases between. This CDR3 has 13 residues. This CDR3 reads CASSQSGANVLTF. CDR3 coding DNA: TGCGCCAGCAGCCAATCTGGGGCCAACGTCCTGACTTTC.

V usage is TRBV20-1 and J usage is TRBJ1-4; D unclear. The CDR3 covers 11 residues. Trimming removed 3 bases at V and 7 bases at J, with 6 bases between. The germline V gene has CDR1 DFQATT and CDR2 SNEGSKA (reference sequence). DNA of the CDR3: TGCAGTGCTAGCCCTAGTGAAAAACTGTTTTTT. Protein: CSASPSEKLFF.

The chain employs TRBV21-1 and TRBJ1-2; the table assigns TRBD1, which was not confirmed against the DNA. TRBV21-1 constitutes a pseudogene. This CDR3 contains 15 residues. The CDR3, as DNA: TGTGCCAGCAGCAAACCCACAGACCCTAACTATGGCTACACCTTC. It specifies CASSKPTDPNYGYTF.

This rearrangement joins TRBV10-2 to TRBJ1-2, with TRBD1 as a possible D gene (5 bases). Germline CDR1 reads WSHSY; CDR2 reads SAAADI. This CDR3 is built from 14 residues. V dropped 2 bases and J dropped 5 bases, with 12 bases sitting between them. Here the CDR3 reads CASSEGEGLYGYTF. CDR3 nucleotide sequence: TGCGCCAGCAGTGAGGGGGAGGGACTTTATGGCTACACCTTC.

In the case of this clone: Other DNA variants within this sample encode the same CDR3. This rearrangement joins TRBV2 to TRBJ2-2; D might be TRBD1 (6 bases). The germline gives CDR1 SNHLY, CDR2 FYNNEI. The CDR3 is made up of 16 amino acids. The V end was cut by 5 bases, the J end by 2 bases, with 15 bases between. The CDR3 here is CASSRQGLFNTGELFF. The CDR3 DNA reads TGTGCCAGCAGTCGCCAGGGGCTTTTTAACACCGGGGAGCTGTTTTTT.

The chain is built from TRBV4-1 and TRBJ1-4, with D possibly TRBD1 on 5 matching bases. The CDR3 spans 16 residues. Germline values: CDR1 MGHRA, CDR2 YSYEKL. Trimming removed 1 base from V and 5 bases from J, with 14 bases in between. The CDR3 coding sequence is TGCGCCAGCAGCCAAGCCGGGGCTCGGGGGAATGAAAAACTGTTTTTT. Its translation: CASSQAGARGNEKLFF.

The chain couples TRBV5-1 to TRBJ1-3; 7 bases match TRBD1. This CDR3 spans 15 amino acids. Germline values: CDR1 SGHRS, CDR2 YFSETQ. With 4 bases clipped from V and 4 bases from J, the junction kept 8 bases outside the gene matches. CDR3 residues: CASSQGTVGGNTIYF. The DNA of the CDR3 is TGCGCCAGCAGCCAAGGGACAGTCGGAGGAAACACCATATATTTT.

The CDR3 sequence is CATSDPDYPSYNEQFF. The CDR3 nucleotides are TGTGCCACCAGTGATCCCGACTACCCTTCTTACAATGAGCAGTTCTTC. The chain links TRBV24-1 to TRBJ2-1, with TRBD2 as a possible D gene (5 bases). The germline V and J ends were trimmed by 3 bases and 4 bases, with 15 bases remaining between them. The germline V gene has CDR1 KGHDR and CDR2 SFDVKD. CDR3 length: 16 amino acids.

The chain carries TRBV5-5 and TRBJ1-5; tentatively, D is TRBD1 (5 bases). This CDR3 is 14 amino acids long. Trimming stripped 2 bases from V and 7 bases from J, with 13 bases between. Germline V gene data show CDR1 as SGHKS and CDR2 as YYEKEE (reference sequence). The DNA for the CDR3 is TGTGCCAGCAGCTTAGGGACTGCGGGACAGCCCCAGCATTTT. It translates to CASSLGTAGQPQHF.

The rearrangement uses TRBV4-2 and TRBJ1-4; 8 bases line up with TRBD1. The CDR3 has 17 amino acids. Germline CDR1 reads LGHNA; CDR2 reads YNFKEQ. Germline trimming cut 4 bases from V and 8 bases from J; bases unmatched to any gene: 15. The CDR3 loop is CASSRFYAGQAEEKLFF. The CDR3 DNA reads TGTGCCAGCAGCCGCTTTTATGCGGGACAGGCGGAGGAAAAACTGTTTTTT.

This clone has a single count. This chain links TRBV5-1 with TRBJ2-2, with 9 bases identical to TRBD2. This CDR3 is 16 amino acids long. V shed 5 bases, J shed 2 bases, and the junction held 7 bases outside the gene matches. Germline V CDR1 and CDR2: SGHRS, YFSETQ. The CDR3 protein is CASRTGLAANTGELFF. CDR3 nucleotide sequence: TGCGCCAGCAGGACGGGACTAGCCGCTAACACCGGGGAGCTGTTTTTT.

The V and J genes are TRBV15 and TRBJ2-2, with D possibly TRBD2 on 5 matching bases. CDR1 LNHNV and CDR2 YYDKDF come from the germline V gene (reference sequence). This CDR3 contains 15 residues. The V end was cut by 0 bases, the J end by 5 bases, with 10 bases between. Written as DNA, the CDR3 is TGTGCCACCAGCAGAGATCCCGGGATTACCGGGGAGCTGTTTTTT. Translating gives CATSRDPGITGELFF.

The rearrangement uses TRBV9 and TRBJ1-4; D uncertain. Germline CDR1 and CDR2: SGDLS and YYNGEE. The CDR3 spans 13 residues. V was cut by 4 bases and J by 4 bases, with 8 bases left in between. The CDR3 region is CASSPSFNEKLFF. In nucleotides, the CDR3 is TGTGCCAGCAGCCCCTCCTTTAATGAAAAACTGTTTTTT.

V usage is TRBV6-5 and J usage is TRBJ2-2, with TRBD1 identical over 7 bases. Germline V gives CDR1 MNHEY, CDR2 SVGAGI. CDR3 size: 14 residues. With V trimmed by 8 bases and J by 7 bases, 10 bases remained unmatched. CDR3 protein: CASATGTLFGELFF. The CDR3 DNA sequence: TGTGCCAGCGCGACAGGGACGCTCTTCGGGGAGCTGTTTTTT.

V is TRBV5-4 and J is TRBJ1-2, with 7 bases identical to TRBD1. The trim removed 6 bases at V and 4 bases at J, leaving 18 bases unmatched. The CDR3 sequence is 17 residues long. Germline CDR1 is SGHNT and CDR2 is YYREEE (reference sequence). The CDR3 nucleotides are TGTGCCAGCAACCATAAAAGGGGCCCGACAGGGTCCTATGGCTACACCTTC. Amino acid sequence: CASNHKRGPTGSYGYTF.

The rearrangement joins TRBV11-2 to TRBJ1-2, with TRBD1 matching 7 bases. V gave up 5 bases and J gave up 4 bases; unmatched junction bases: 16. Germline loops: CDR1 SGHAT, CDR2 FQNNGV. This CDR3 is built from 17 residues. The CDR3 nucleotides are TGTGCCAGCAGCCAGAGTTACAGGGGAGGTCGCGGCTATGGCTACACCTTC. Translated, it gives CASSQSYRGGRGYGYTF.

J is TRBJ2-5 and V is TRBV4-2; no definite D call. This CDR3 has 12 residues. The germline V and J ends were trimmed by 2 bases and 4 bases, with 5 bases remaining between them. Germline V gene lookup returns CDR1 LGHNA and CDR2 YNFKEQ. CDR3 nucleotides: TGTGCCAGCAGCCAACTAGGAGAGACCCAGTACTTC. Protein: CASSQLGETQYF.

Concerning this clone itself: One junction end does not reproduce the germline sequence, and a read error may be involved. V usage is TRBV6-5 and J usage is TRBJ1-5, with TRBD1 matching over 8 bases. Per the germline V gene, CDR1 is MNHEY and CDR2 is SVGAGI. This CDR3 comprises 15 residues. CDR3 loop: CASSSGTGGNRPQHF. CDR3 coding DNA: TGTGCCAGCAGTTCCGGGACAGGAGGGAATCGGCCCCAGCATTTT.

The CDR3 nucleotides read TGTGCCAGCAGTGAAGGACAGGGGTCGACTTTCTTT. Residues: CASSEGQGSTFF. V usage is TRBV6-1 and J usage is TRBJ1-1; 8 positions agree with TRBD1. Trimming cost V 1 base and J 12 bases; bases outside gene matches: 4. The CDR3 covers 12 residues. Germline V gives CDR1 MNHNS, CDR2 SASEGT.

As DNA, the CDR3 is TGTGCCAGCAGTCTTACGGGATATCATCAGCCCCAGCATTTT. Translating gives CASSLTGYHQPQHF. The V and J genes are TRBV25-1 and TRBJ1-5, with unresolved D. The CDR3 sequence is 14 residues long. Germline loops: CDR1 MGHDK, CDR2 SYGVNS. Trimming took off 5 bases at V and 5 bases at J, with 13 bases between the two ends.

The chain has TRBV5-1 and TRBJ1-4; the D gene is possibly TRBD1 (5 bases). The germline V and J ends were trimmed by 0 bases and 14 bases, with 14 bases remaining between them. The CDR3 is made up of 13 amino acids. From germline, CDR1 is SGHRS and CDR2 YFSETQ. Here the CDR3 DNA reads TGCGCCAGCAGCTTGGCGGGGGGACGTTGGCTGTTTTTT. This gives the protein CASSLAGGRWLFF.

The CDR3 DNA sequence: TGTGCCATCAGTGAGTCCAACAGGGGTAGTGAAAAACTGTTTTTT. As protein: CAISESNRGSEKLFF. The V gene is TRBV10-3, the J gene TRBJ1-4, with 7 nucleotides matching TRBD1. The CDR3 length is 15 residues. V dropped 0 bases and J dropped 7; count of bases not matched to a gene: 5. Germline assignment: CDR1 ENHRY and CDR2 SYGVKD.

The chain couples TRBV28 to TRBJ1-1; D perhaps matches TRBD1 (6 bases). Looked up from germline, CDR1 is MDHEN and CDR2 is SYDVKM. V lost 7 bases to trimming and J lost 12 bases, with 21 bases between them. The CDR3 is 13 residues long. For the CDR3, the DNA is TGTGCCAGCATTGATACCGACAGGTCGTTCACTTTCTTT. As protein: CASIDTDRSFTFF.

This chain uses TRBV4-2 with TRBJ1-3, with D perhaps matching TRBD1 (6 bases). V shed 1 base and J shed 4 bases, with 11 bases lying between them. The CDR3 runs 15 residues. Looked up from germline, CDR1 is LGHNA and CDR2 is YNFKEQ. The DNA for the CDR3 is TGTGCCAGCAGCCAAGGAAGGACAGTCGGAAACACCATATATTTT. The encoded protein is CASSQGRTVGNTIYF.

The chain has TRBV7-2 and TRBJ2-5; 7 positions match TRBD1. V was pared by 1 base and J by 4 bases, with 9 bases of the junction left unmatched. The CDR3 is made up of 16 amino acids. The germline V gene encodes CDR1 SGHTA and CDR2 FQGNSA. As DNA, the CDR3 is TGTGCCAGCAGCTTAGACGTGTGGGCAGGGGGAGAGACCCAGTACTTC. This gives the protein CASSLDVWAGGETQYF.